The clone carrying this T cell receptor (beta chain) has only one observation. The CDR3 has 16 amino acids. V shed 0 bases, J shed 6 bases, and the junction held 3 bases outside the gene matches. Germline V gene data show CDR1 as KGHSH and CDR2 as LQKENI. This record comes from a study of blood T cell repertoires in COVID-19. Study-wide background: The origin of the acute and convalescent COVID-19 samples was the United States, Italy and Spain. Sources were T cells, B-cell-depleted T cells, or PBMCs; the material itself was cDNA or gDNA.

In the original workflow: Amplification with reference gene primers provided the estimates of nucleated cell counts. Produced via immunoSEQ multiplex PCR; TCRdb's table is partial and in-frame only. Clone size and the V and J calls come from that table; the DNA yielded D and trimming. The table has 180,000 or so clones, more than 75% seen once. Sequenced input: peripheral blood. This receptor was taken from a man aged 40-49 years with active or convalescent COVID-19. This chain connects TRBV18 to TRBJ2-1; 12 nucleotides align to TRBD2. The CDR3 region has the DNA TGTGCCAGCTCACCACCGCAACTAGCGGGGGGCAATGAGCAGTTCTTC. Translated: CASSPPQLAGGNEQFF.